The 5 T cell receptor beta chains reported below all come from one sample, sequenced in a study of neurological immune-mediated disorders. Indicated time point: longitudinal time-point 1 (baseline). TCRdb used MiXCR to reprocess the 5' RACE reads, holding one entry per CDR3 protein. The data contain 70,000 to 75,000 distinct CDR3 sequences, 12% to 15% of them singletons. Sequencing was done on a sample of PBMCs. Source of these receptors: a female donor with HTLV-1-associated myelopathy (HAM/TSP).

This clonotype was observed many times. The V and J genes are TRBV18 and TRBJ2-5; no definite D call. The CDR3 is made up of 13 amino acids. Trimming took 1 base from V and 7 from J, leaving 10 bases between them. Germline CDR1 and CDR2: KGHSH and LQKENI. Written as DNA, the CDR3 is TGTGCCAGCTCACCACAGGCGACTGTGACCCAGTACTTC. Encoded protein: CASSPQATVTQYF.

The table lists this clonotype with many counts. This chain links TRBV28 with TRBJ2-1; 9 bases align to TRBD2. The J segment lost 4 bases and the V segment lost 7 bases, leaving 8 bases of the junction unmatched. The CDR3 extends over 15 amino acids. Germline V gene sequence: CDR1 MDHEN, CDR2 SYDVKM. The CDR3 loop reads CASNGRGGYYNEQFF. As DNA, the CDR3 is TGTGCCAGCAATGGGCGGGGGGGTTATTACAATGAGCAGTTCTTC.

This clonotype was counted a few times. V is TRBV2 and J is TRBJ1-2; D not certain. The germline V and J ends were trimmed by 6 bases and 7 bases, with 15 bases remaining between them. The CDR3 contains 13 residues. Germline CDR1 and CDR2: SNHLY and FYNNEI. The CDR3 DNA is TGTGCCAGCAGGCTAAGGTCCCTGGGTGGCTACACCTTC. This translates into CASRLRSLGGYTF.

In this sample, this clonotype turned up a few times. This chain links TRBV7-2 with TRBJ2-3; 10 bases are a match to TRBD2. The germline V gene has CDR1 SGHTA and CDR2 FQGNSA. V lost 2 bases and J lost 5; bases outside the gene matches: 4. CDR3 length: 15 residues. CDR3 nucleotide sequence: TGTGCCAGCAGCTTACTAGCGGGGGCCGTAGATACGCAGTATTTT. Translating it yields CASSLLAGAVDTQYF.

This clonotype was observed at least ten times. Germline and junction disagree at one end, which may indicate a read error. V and J are TRBV2 and TRBJ2-2; D is possibly TRBD2 (5 bases). This CDR3 has 12 amino acids. Germline assignment: CDR1 SNHLY and CDR2 FYNNEI. The CDR3 sequence is CASGDGDGELFF. The CDR3 coding sequence is TGTGCCAGCGGTGACGGGGACGGGGAGCTGTTTTTT.